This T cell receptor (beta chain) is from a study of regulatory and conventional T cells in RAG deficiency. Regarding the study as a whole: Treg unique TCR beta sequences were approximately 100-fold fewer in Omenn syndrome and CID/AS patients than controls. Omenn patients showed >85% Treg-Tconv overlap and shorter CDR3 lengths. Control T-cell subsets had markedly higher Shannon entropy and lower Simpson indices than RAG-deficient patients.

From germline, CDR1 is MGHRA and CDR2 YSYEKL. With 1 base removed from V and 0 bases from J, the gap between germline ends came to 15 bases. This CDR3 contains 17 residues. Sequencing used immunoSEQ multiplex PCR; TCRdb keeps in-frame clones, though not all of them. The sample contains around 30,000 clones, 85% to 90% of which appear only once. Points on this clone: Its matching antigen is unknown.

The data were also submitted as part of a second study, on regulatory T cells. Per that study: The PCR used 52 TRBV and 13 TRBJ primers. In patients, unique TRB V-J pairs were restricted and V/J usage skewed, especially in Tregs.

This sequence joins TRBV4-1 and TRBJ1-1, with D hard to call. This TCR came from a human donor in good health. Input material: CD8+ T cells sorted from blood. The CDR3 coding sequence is TGCGCCAGCAGCCAAGTCGCGCGGCCGGTTGTGAACACTGAAGCTTTCTTT. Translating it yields CASSQVARPVVNTEAFF.